This T cell receptor beta chain comes out of a study of cytomegalovirus exposure and HLA in healthy donors. The PCR was carried out with 60 Vbeta primers and 13 Jbeta primers. Method: immunoSEQ multiplex PCR; TCRdb's copy keeps in-frame clones and lacks some. This table holds fewer than 150,000 clones, over 65% found once. Trimming cost V 4 bases and J 0 bases; bases outside gene matches: 12. The CDR3 has 17 residues. CDR1 SGHTA and CDR2 FQGNSA come from the germline V gene. The receptor comes from a middle-aged man in good health and CMV-seronegative. Sequenced material: PBMCs. V is TRBV7-2 and J is TRBJ2-7; 7 bases map to TRBD2. CDR3 sequence reads: CASSSPRGGIGSYEQYF. As DNA, the CDR3 is TGTGCCAGCAGCTCCCCCCGCGGGGGAATAGGCTCCTACGAGCAGTACTTC.